These T cell receptor beta chains were read from a single sample in a study of T-cell memory formation after mild COVID-19. Using its own MiXCR run on the 5' RACE reads, TCRdb lists one record per CDR3 protein. The table lists about 250,000 distinct CDR3 sequences, over 15% of them singletons. Sequences were obtained from PBMCs or a T cell subset sorted from them (not recorded which). All receptors come from a man between 18 and 35 years old who had mild COVID-19 (a few samples of this study predate the infection). Cell type and time point are not known. Each CDR3 is given with its conserved first and last residue. D genes are given only for firm matches. Only some rows state a clone size, as once, few, many or a class for expanded clones.

clone size	V gene	D gene	J gene	CDR3 protein	CDR3 DNA
-	TRBV7-3	-	TRBJ2-1	CASSSPGFNEQFF	TGTGCCAGCAGCTCCCCCGGTTTCAATGAGCAGTTCTTC
many	TRBV28	TRBD1	TRBJ2-5	CASSSPLGGQGGETQYF	TGTGCCAGCAGCTCCCCCCTGGGGGGACAGGGTGGGGAGACCCAGTACTTC
-	TRBV6-5	-	TRBJ2-2	CASSYDPETAAGELFF	TGTGCCAGCAGTTACGACCCAGAGACAGCGGCCGGGGAGCTGTTTTTT
-	TRBV15	-	TRBJ2-3	CATSPGLLRTDTQYF	TGTGCCACCAGTCCGGGACTTCTTCGCACAGATACGCAGTATTTT
-	TRBV28	TRBD1	TRBJ1-2	CASSRGQTAGGYTF	TGTGCCAGCAGTAGGGGACAGACTGCCGGCGGCTACACCTTC
few	TRBV12-3/TRBV12-4	TRBD1	TRBJ1-1	CASSLVQGDAEAFF	TGTGCCAGCAGTTTAGTACAGGGGGATGCTGAAGCTTTCTTT
-	TRBV7-9	TRBD1	TRBJ2-7	CASSLVDRGNEQYF	TGTGCCAGCAGCTTAGTCGACAGGGGCAACGAGCAGTACTTC
-	TRBV6-2/TRBV6-3	-	TRBJ2-5	CASGLRFAGPYF	TGTGCCAGCGGACTACGCTTCGCGGGGCCATACTTC
few	TRBV5-1	-	TRBJ1-2	CASSLDTLNYGYTF	TGCGCCAGCAGCTTGGACACGCTTAACTATGGCTACACCTTC
-	TRBV6-5	-	TRBJ2-7	CASQIGGRYEQYF	TGTGCCAGCCAAATCGGGGGGCGGTACGAGCAGTACTTC
-	TRBV29-1	-	TRBJ2-3	CSVDGRTDTQYF	TGCAGCGTTGATGGCCGCACAGATACGCAGTATTTT
-	TRBV4-1	TRBD2	TRBJ2-3	CASSQGLAGSFADTQYF	TGCGCCAGCAGCCAAGGACTAGCGGGGAGTTTCGCAGATACGCAGTATTTT
few	TRBV5-1	-	TRBJ1-2	CASSITQGSGGYTF	TGCGCCAGCAGCATAACACAGGGATCGGGCGGCTACACCTTC
-	TRBV28	-	TRBJ2-3	CASSPWDPRIADTQYF	TGTGCCAGCTCCCCCTGGGACCCCCGAATCGCAGATACGCAGTATTTT
-	TRBV20-1	TRBD1	TRBJ1-2	CSARKRGQGPYGYTF	TGCAGTGCTAGGAAAAGGGGACAGGGACCTTATGGCTACACCTTC
-	TRBV5-8	-	TRBJ2-5	CANAISNSGAETQYF	TGTGCCAACGCAATATCTAATTCAGGGGCAGAGACCCAGTACTTC
-	TRBV6-2/TRBV6-3	TRBD2	TRBJ2-5	CASSPRQRLAGDPQETQYF	TGTGCCAGCAGCCCAAGGCAGCGACTAGCGGGGGATCCCCAAGAGACCCAGTACTTC
-	TRBV7-9	-	TRBJ1-2	CASSPSRGLSTYGYTF	TGTGCCAGCAGCCCAAGCCGTGGGCTTTCCACCTATGGCTACACCTTC
-	TRBV18	TRBD1	TRBJ2-1	CASSPQGTGAYNEQFF	TGTGCCAGCTCACCACAGGGGACAGGGGCCTACAATGAGCAGTTCTTC
-	TRBV20-1	-	TRBJ2-3	CSVRRGFTDTQYF	TGCAGTGTTAGGAGGGGGTTCACAGATACGCAGTATTTT
-	TRBV7-9	TRBD2	TRBJ2-3	CASSQLLAGDTDTQYF	TGTGCCAGCAGCCAGCTACTAGCGGGGGACACAGATACGCAGTATTTT
few	TRBV28	-	TRBJ1-3	CASRTSSSGNTIYF	TGTGCCAGCAGGACGTCCTCCTCTGGAAACACCATATATTTT
-	TRBV12-5	-	TRBJ2-5	CASGLVPAGAQGTQYF	TGTGCTAGTGGTTTGGTCCCCGCGGGGGCTCAGGGGACCCAGTACTTC
-	TRBV6-5	-	TRBJ1-4	CASYGPGEKLFF	TGTGCCAGCTATGGGCCGGGAGAAAAACTGTTTTTT
-	TRBV18	TRBD1	TRBJ2-7	CASSPGQGTYYEQYF	TGTGCCAGCTCACCCGGACAGGGGACTTACTACGAGCAGTACTTC
few	TRBV11-2	TRBD2	TRBJ2-1	CASSEGTSGGDEQFF	TGTGCCAGCAGCGAAGGGACTAGCGGGGGCGATGAGCAGTTCTTC
few	TRBV2	-	TRBJ2-7	CASKWTASYEQYF	TGTGCCAGCAAATGGACAGCATCCTACGAGCAGTACTTC
many	TRBV7-6	-	TRBJ1-4	CASSTNEKLFF	TGTGCCAGCAGCACTAATGAAAAACTGTTTTTT
few	TRBV6-6	-	TRBJ2-6	CASSYGGPVSGANVLTF	TGTGCCAGCAGTTACGGGGGGCCAGTCTCTGGGGCCAACGTCCTGACTTTC
-	TRBV6-5	-	TRBJ1-2	CASSYSTQSYGYTF	TGTGCCAGCAGTTACTCGACGCAAAGCTATGGCTACACCTTC
-	TRBV25-1	-	TRBJ1-2	CASSSTDSFPYGYTF	TGTGCCAGCAGCTCTACCGACAGTTTCCCCTATGGCTACACCTTC
-	TRBV11-2	TRBD1	TRBJ2-3	CASSLGDRATDTQYF	TGTGCCAGCAGCCTGGGGGACAGGGCCACAGATACGCAGTATTTT
few	TRBV5-1	-	TRBJ2-3	CASSLDSLSTDTQYF	TGCGCCAGCAGCTTGGACAGTTTGTCCACAGATACGCAGTATTTT
few	TRBV7-9	-	TRBJ1-1	CASSLENSGGAFF	TGTGCCAGCAGCTTAGAAAACAGTGGAGGAGCTTTCTTT
few	TRBV6-2/TRBV6-3	TRBD1	TRBJ1-1	CASIDRGLLTEAFF	TGTGCCAGCATCGACAGGGGGCTCCTCACTGAAGCTTTCTTT
few	TRBV9	-	TRBJ2-7	CASSVAGGGREQYF	TGTGCCAGCAGCGTAGCAGGGGGAGGTCGCGAGCAGTACTTC
-	TRBV4-1	TRBD2	TRBJ2-1	CASSQTSGGAVEQFF	TGCGCCAGCAGCCAGACTAGCGGGGGGGCCGTTGAGCAGTTCTTC
many	TRBV18	-	TRBJ2-6	CASSPTPGSGANVLTF	TGTGCCAGCTCACCAACCCCGGGCTCTGGGGCCAACGTCCTGACTTTC
-	TRBV7-3	TRBD2	TRBJ2-1	CASSLVTSGGVYEQFF	TGTGCCAGCAGCTTAGTGACTAGCGGGGGGGTCTATGAGCAGTTCTTC
-	TRBV21-1	-	TRBJ2-7	CASSKAGRGRPSYEQYF	TGTGCCAGCAGCAAAGCGGGTCGAGGGAGACCCTCCTACGAGCAGTACTTC
-	TRBV7-9	-	TRBJ1-2	CASSFSLEGYGYTF	TGTGCCAGCAGCTTTTCCTTGGAAGGCTATGGCTACACCTTC
few	TRBV12-3/TRBV12-4	-	TRBJ1-3	CASNKGHLGNTIYF	TGTGCCAGCAATAAAGGACACTTAGGAAACACCATATATTTT
-	TRBV9	-	TRBJ1-5	CASSPSGGDSNQPQHF	TGTGCCAGCAGCCCTTCGGGGGGCGACAGCAATCAGCCCCAGCATTTT
-	TRBV6-2/TRBV6-3	-	TRBJ1-5	CASGNGQPQHF	TGTGCCAGCGGTAATGGACAGCCCCAGCATTTT
-	TRBV4-3	-	TRBJ2-7	CASSHLLAGLYEQYF	TGCGCCAGCAGCCACCTACTAGCAGGTCTCTACGAGCAGTACTTC
few	TRBV20-1	TRBD1	TRBJ2-3	CSANGQGNTDTQYF	TGCAGTGCCAACGGACAGGGGAACACAGATACGCAGTATTTT
-	TRBV6-2/TRBV6-3	-	TRBJ1-2	CASSPGLNYGYTF	TGTGCCAGCAGCCCGGGACTCAACTATGGCTACACCTTC
-	TRBV4-1	-	TRBJ2-7	CASSQEGGTYFYEQYF	TGCGCCAGCAGCCAAGAAGGAGGGACATACTTCTACGAGCAGTACTTC
-	TRBV5-1	TRBD2	TRBJ2-2	CASSLTSGGPTGELFF	TGCGCCAGCAGTTTGACTAGCGGGGGTCCGACCGGGGAGCTGTTTTTT
-	TRBV7-2	-	TRBJ2-7	CASSSQALNEQYF	TGTGCCAGCAGCTCCCAGGCACTGAACGAGCAGTACTTC
-	TRBV28	-	TRBJ1-5	CASTVWTPGSQPQHF	TGTGCCAGCACAGTTTGGACCCCTGGGAGTCAGCCCCAGCATTTT
-	TRBV7-9	TRBD2	TRBJ2-5	CASRPLSGAGETQYF	TGTGCCAGCAGACCGCTCAGCGGGGCAGGAGAGACCCAGTACTTC
-	TRBV2	-	TRBJ1-5	CASSNGPGGSGWPQHF	TGTGCCAGCAGTAATGGACCCGGAGGTAGTGGATGGCCCCAGCATTTT
-	TRBV6-6	TRBD1	TRBJ1-5	CASSQQDRGIPHF	TGTGCCAGCAGTCAACAGGACAGGGGCATTCCGCATTTT
-	TRBV2	-	TRBJ1-2	CASRLLSGNNYGYTF	TGTGCCAGCAGGTTGTTGTCAGGGAATAACTATGGCTACACCTTC
many	TRBV5-1	TRBD2	TRBJ2-5	CASSVGLAGGNQETQYF	TGCGCCAGCAGCGTGGGACTAGCGGGGGGCAACCAAGAGACCCAGTACTTC
-	TRBV5-1	TRBD1	TRBJ1-6	CASSSDRGSPLHF	TGCGCCAGCAGCTCCGACAGGGGTTCACCCCTCCACTTT
-	TRBV9	-	TRBJ2-1	CASSPSGPAEQFF	TGTGCCAGCAGCCCCTCAGGACCGGCGGAGCAGTTCTTC
-	TRBV5-1	-	TRBJ2-2	CASSLRGSLRNPELFF	TGCGCCAGCAGCCTGAGAGGTAGTCTTAGGAACCCGGAGCTGTTTTTT